The 10 T cell receptor beta chains presented below share a single source sample, sequenced in a study of neurological immune-mediated disorders. MiXCR, applied by TCRdb to the 5' RACE reads, yields one record per CDR3 protein. The sample records tens of thousands of distinct CDR3 sequences, about 9.4% being singletons. The specimen sequenced was PBMCs. The receptors were sampled from a man aged 65-85 years with HTLV-1-associated myelopathy (HAM/TSP).

This clonotype was seen at least ten times. V usage is TRBV7-3 and J usage is TRBJ2-1; 12 bases map to TRBD2. The V segment lost 5 bases and the J segment 12 bases; nucleotides outside the gene matches: 11. The CDR3 totals 15 residues. Germline CDR1 reads SGHTA; CDR2 reads FQGTGA. The CDR3 nucleotides read TGTGCCAGCAGCCCTCAGACTAGCGGGAGCAACCGGCAGTTCTTC. Its translation: CASSPQTSGSNRQFF.

This clonotype was recorded many times. The chain combines TRBV6-5 with TRBJ1-3, with no clear D. This CDR3 is 14 amino acids long. Trimming shortened V by 6 bases and J by 2 bases, and 11 bases separated the two germline ends. CDR1 is MNHEY, CDR2 SVGAGI, per germline. CDR3 in DNA: TGTGCCAGCAGCAACGGCGGGGCTGGAAACACCATATATTTT. Translated: CASSNGGAGNTIYF.

This clonotype was counted ten times or more. The rearrangement joins TRBV20-1 to TRBJ2-7, with 11 bases fitting TRBD2. The trim removed 5 bases at V and 2 bases at J, leaving 5 bases unmatched. Germline CDR1 DFQATT, CDR2 SNEGSKA (reference sequence). The CDR3 has 14 amino acids. The CDR3 DNA is TGCAGTGCTCCGATTAGCGGGAGGGCCTACGAGCAGTACTTC. Residues: CSAPISGRAYEQYF.

This clonotype has a count of ten or more. The chain combines TRBV3-1 with TRBJ1-1; unclear D gene. The CDR3 contains 13 residues. Germline assignment: CDR1 LGHDT and CDR2 YNNKEL (reference sequence). V lost 0 bases and J lost 2, with 4 bases in between. CDR3 in DNA: TGTGCCAGCAGCCAAGACCTAAACACTGAAGCTTTCTTT. Its protein product is CASSQDLNTEAFF.

This clonotype was seen repeatedly, ten times or more. This chain connects TRBV5-6 to TRBJ2-1; 7 nucleotides match TRBD2. CDR1 is SGHDT and CDR2 is YYEEEE in the germline V gene. V was clipped by 0 bases and J by 4 bases; unmatched bases: 1. The CDR3 has 14 amino acids. The CDR3 here is CASSLVGGYNEQFF. The CDR3 DNA follows: TGTGCCAGCAGCTTGGTGGGGGGGTACAATGAGCAGTTCTTC.

This clonotype was recorded many times. The J gene is TRBJ2-3, the V gene TRBV7-9, with D uncertain. V was cut by 1 base and J by 4 bases, with 9 bases left in between. This CDR3 contains 14 residues. The germline CDR1 and CDR2 sequences are SEHNR and FQNEAQ (reference sequence). The CDR3 protein is CASSLGDGADTQYF. The CDR3 DNA sequence: TGTGCCAGCAGCTTAGGTGACGGAGCAGATACGCAGTATTTT.

This clonotype was found many times. V is TRBV20-1 and J is TRBJ2-2; D remains unclear. V lost 1 base and J 6 bases, leaving 9 bases between the germline ends. The germline gives CDR1 DFQATT, CDR2 SNEGSKA (reference sequence). The CDR3 covers 13 residues. The CDR3 region is CSARGLGPGELFF. Here the CDR3 DNA reads TGCAGTGCTAGAGGGCTCGGTCCCGGGGAGCTGTTTTTT.

This clonotype has just a few counts. V is TRBV20-1 and J is TRBJ2-3; 8 bases are shared with TRBD2. Germline lookup yields CDR1 DFQATT and CDR2 SNEGSKA (reference sequence). V trimming: 4 bases; J trimming: 1 base; junction bases outside the gene matches: 22. CDR3 size: 20 residues. The DNA for the CDR3 is TGCAGTGCTAAGACCACGAATAACAGGGCGGGAGGTCCGCGCACAGATACGCAGTATTTT. It specifies CSAKTTNNRAGGPRTDTQYF.

Ten or more counts support this clonotype. The chain uses TRBV20-1 and TRBJ2-7, with a tentative D call TRBD2 (6 bases). The V gene's germline CDR1 is DFQATT and CDR2 SNEGSKA (reference sequence). V lost 5 bases and J lost 6, with 20 bases in between. The CDR3 has 14 residues. CDR3 nucleotides: TGCAGTGCTCCCAAGGGGAGAGGGAGGTCCGAGCAGTACTTC. It specifies CSAPKGRGRSEQYF.

This clonotype was recorded at least ten times. The chain uses TRBV6-6 and TRBJ2-5; the D gene is possibly TRBD2 (5 bases). The V gene's germline CDR1 is MNHNY and CDR2 SVGAGI (reference sequence). CDR3 length: 18 residues. V was trimmed by 1 base and J by 2 bases, leaving 20 bases between them. The CDR3 protein is CASSYFGLGASLQETQYF. The CDR3, as DNA: TGTGCCAGCAGTTACTTTGGACTTGGCGCTAGCTTGCAAGAGACCCAGTACTTC.